What follows are 29 T cell receptor beta chains derived from one specimen sequenced in a study of CD8+CD57+ T cells in acquired aplastic anemia. Selection for sequencing was limited to patients who had shown CD8+CD57+ cell expansion by flow cytometry. The use of genomic DNA as template underpinned the TCR beta VDJ and CDR3 profiling. TCRdb called the reads again in MiXCR, with one record for every CDR3 protein. The sample records about 180,000 distinct CDR3 sequences, nearly 50% being singletons. The sample comprised sorted CD4+, CD8+, or CD8+CD57+ T cells (not recorded which) from PBMCs. The receptors were sampled from a human donor with aplastic anemia.

The chain carries TRBV15 and TRBJ2-1; possibly TRBD1 or TRBD2 for D (5 bases each). The germline V gene has CDR1 LNHNV and CDR2 YYDKDF (reference sequence). Trimming removed 4 bases from V and 10 bases from J, with 20 bases in between. The CDR3 extends over 15 amino acids. The CDR3 spells CATSNPGPVRSEQFF. CDR3 nucleotide sequence: TGTGCCACCAGCAATCCGGGACCCGTTCGGTCCGAGCAGTTCTTC.

This clonotype was recorded a few times. One end of the junction does not line up with germline, which may come from a read error. The chain joins TRBV10-3 to TRBJ2-5, with 7 bases that match TRBD1. Germline V gene sequence: CDR1 ENHRY, CDR2 SYGVKD. The CDR3 length is 14 residues. CDR3 bases: TGTGCCATCAGTGCAACAGGGGTAACGGAGACTCAGTACTTC. Translated, it gives CAISATGVTETQYF.

This clonotype occurred many times. The genes are TRBV5-4 and TRBJ2-3; 8 bases fit TRBD2. Germline V gene data show CDR1 as SGHNT and CDR2 as YYREEE (reference sequence). V shed 5 bases and J 2 bases; nucleotides not matched to a gene: 10. The CDR3 loop spans 16 amino acids. In DNA, the CDR3 is TGTGCCAGCAGTAGCCAAGCGGGGGACCCCACAGATACGCAGTATTTT. It specifies CASSSQAGDPTDTQYF.

V and J are TRBV10-2 and TRBJ2-7; 8 bases are a match to TRBD1. The CDR3 has 16 amino acids. V lost 6 bases, J lost 5 bases, and 15 bases stayed unmatched. CDR1 WSHSY and CDR2 SAAADI come from the germline V gene. DNA for the CDR3: TGCGCCAGCAGCATTTCCGACAGGGGCCCCTGGGACGAGCAGTACTTC. Translated: CASSISDRGPWDEQYF.

This chain joins TRBV2 and TRBJ2-1, with D perhaps being TRBD1 or TRBD2 (5 bases each). The CDR3 length is 14 residues. The V end lost 11 bases, the J end lost 1 base, and 15 bases lay between the germline ends. Germline-derived CDR1 and CDR2 are SNHLY and FYNNEI. CDR3 bases: TGTGCCTCGAACGGGGACCTGTCCTACAATGAGCAGTTCTTC. Protein sequence: CASNGDLSYNEQFF.

This clonotype was picked up one time. The chain carries TRBV15 and TRBJ2-1; 8 nucleotides match TRBD2. CDR1 LNHNV and CDR2 YYDKDF come from the germline V gene (reference sequence). V dropped 7 bases and J dropped 3; count of bases not matched to a gene: 5. The CDR3 consists of 14 residues. DNA for the CDR3: TGTGCCACCATCACTAGCGGAAACTACAATGAGCAGTTCTTC. It specifies CATITSGNYNEQFF. Full variable domain (rest looked up from reference TRBV15 and TRBJ2-1): DAMVIQNPRYQVTQFGKPVTLSCSQTLNHNVMYWYQQKSSQAPKLLFHYYDKDFNNEADTPDNFQSRRPNTSFCFLDIRSPGLGDTAMYLCATITSGNYNEQFFGPGTRLTVL.

V gene TRBV29-1 combines with J gene TRBJ1-2; possibly TRBD1 for D (5 bases). CDR1 and CDR2 from the germline V gene are SQVTM and ANQGSEA. Trimming cost V 0 bases and J 5 bases, with 13 bases left between them. The CDR3 covers 14 residues. CDR3 bases: TGCAGCGTTGAAGACCCCAGACAGCCTTATGGCTACACCTTC. Translated, it gives CSVEDPRQPYGYTF.

Here the CDR3 reads CASSDDTRAFF. The DNA for the CDR3 is TGTGCCAGCAGTGACGACACACGAGCTTTCTTT. The chain recombines TRBV9 with TRBJ1-1; D is uncertain. With 5 bases removed from V and 10 bases from J, the gap between germline ends came to 12 bases. This CDR3 has 11 amino acids. Looked up from germline, CDR1 is SGDLS and CDR2 is YYNGEE.

The table lists this clonotype with many counts. The chain carries TRBV7-8 and TRBJ1-5, with D hard to call. The CDR3 covers 13 residues. Trimming took off 0 bases at V and 5 bases at J, with 5 bases between the two ends. CDR1 and CDR2 from the germline V gene are SGHVS and FQNEAQ. This CDR3 reads CASSLAQDQPQHF. CDR3 sequence (DNA): TGTGCCAGCAGCTTAGCGCAGGATCAGCCCCAGCATTTT.

There are many counts of this clonotype. The chain recombines TRBV7-2 with TRBJ2-5, with D perhaps assigned TRBD1 or TRBD2 (5 bases each). Trimming took 5 bases from V and 4 from J, leaving 11 bases between them. The CDR3 runs to 13 residues. Germline assignment: CDR1 SGHTA and CDR2 FQGNSA. Here the CDR3 reads CASSLWGLETQYF. In DNA form, the CDR3 reads TGTGCCAGCAGCCTTTGGGGGTTAGAGACCCAGTACTTC.

J is TRBJ2-7 and V is TRBV7-6; possible D gene TRBD2, 5 bases. The germline V gene has CDR1 SGHVS and CDR2 FNYEAQ. V shed 5 bases and J shed 6 bases, with 17 bases lying between them. The CDR3 has 14 amino acids. The CDR3 region has the DNA TGTGCCAGCAGCCCGAGGGTCACCACTGGCGAGCAGTACTTC. Translating gives CASSPRVTTGEQYF.

In its sample, this clonotype was seen a few times. The V call is TRBV7-9, the J call TRBJ2-5, with 7 bases aligning to TRBD1. V lost 5 bases to trimming and J lost 1 base; unmatched junction nucleotides: 7. Per germline, CDR1 SEHNR and CDR2 FQNEAQ (reference sequence). The CDR3 runs to 15 residues. For the CDR3, the DNA is TGTGCCAGCAGCCCCGTGGGACAGACCCAAGAGACCCAGTACTTC. It encodes CASSPVGQTQETQYF.

The J gene is TRBJ1-1, the V gene TRBV24-1; 7 bases fit TRBD1. Germline lookup yields CDR1 KGHDR and CDR2 SFDVKD. V lost 7 bases and J lost 5; bases outside the gene matches: 6. The CDR3 contains 13 residues. For the CDR3, the DNA is TGTGCCACCAGGACTACAGGGGAGACTGAAGCTTTCTTT. Translation: CATRTTGETEAFF.

The CDR3 DNA is TGTGCCAGCAGTACCCCCGGGACAGGGGAGCCAACTAATGAAAAACTGTTTTTT. Translating it yields CASSTPGTGEPTNEKLFF. The chain carries TRBV11-2 and TRBJ1-4, with 10 bases aligning to TRBD1. The germline gives CDR1 SGHAT, CDR2 FQNNGV. V dropped 6 bases and J dropped 0; count of bases not matched to a gene: 10. The CDR3 length is 18 residues.

The genes are TRBV7-2 and TRBJ2-5; no firm D call. There are 11 residues in the CDR3. V lost 9 bases to trimming and J lost 4 bases, with 9 bases between them. Germline-derived CDR1 and CDR2 are SGHTA and FQGNSA. The CDR3 region has the DNA TGTGCCAGTAGTATCGGAGAGACCCAGTACTTC. Translated, it gives CASSIGETQYF.

With regard to this clonotype: A read error is possible here, since a much larger clone lies one base away. The CDR3 nucleotides read TGTGCCAGCAGCGTAGGCAAGGGACTGGGGGCATCTGAAGCTTTCTTT. This encodes CASSVGKGLGASEAFF. The chain has TRBV9 and TRBJ1-1; tentative D call: TRBD1 (6 bases). The CDR3 loop spans 16 amino acids. Trimming removed 0 bases from V and 6 bases from J, with 18 bases in between. The V gene's germline CDR1 is SGDLS and CDR2 YYNGEE.

The chain combines TRBV11-1 with TRBJ2-5; the match to TRBD2 covers 7 bases. The CDR3 has 15 amino acids. The germline V gene encodes CDR1 SGHAT and CDR2 FQDESV (reference sequence). J was trimmed by 4 bases and V by 2 bases; bases with no gene match: 7. CDR3 amino acids: CASSLREVGAETQYF. For the CDR3, the DNA is TGTGCCAGCAGCTTACGGGAGGTTGGGGCAGAGACCCAGTACTTC.

Comments on this clonotype: A much larger clone lies one base from this, so it may be a read error. J is TRBJ2-2 and V is TRBV5-1; D unresolved. CDR3 size: 14 residues. Germline V gene data show CDR1 as SGHRS and CDR2 as YFSETQ. CDR3 protein: CASGFIPNTGELFF. CDR3 DNA: TGCGCCAGCGGCTTCATCCCGAACACCGGGGAGCTGTTTTTT.

The chain carries TRBV5-1 and TRBJ2-7, with TRBD1 identical over 8 bases. Trimming at V came to 3 bases and at J to 2 bases, leaving 7 bases not matched to a gene. The CDR3 length is 15 residues. The germline V gene encodes CDR1 SGHRS and CDR2 YFSETQ. The CDR3 region is CASSSGWGQAYEQYF. CDR3 nucleotide sequence: TGCGCCAGCAGCTCCGGCTGGGGACAGGCCTACGAGCAGTACTTC.

The J gene is TRBJ1-5, the V gene TRBV12-3 or TRBV12-4; D remains unclear. The CDR3 has 12 amino acids. With 4 bases removed from V and 9 bases from J, the gap between germline ends came to 10 bases. Here the CDR3 reads CASSSYSGPQHF. The CDR3 DNA sequence: TGTGCCAGCAGTTCCTACTCGGGGCCCCAGCATTTT.

Ten or more counts support this clonotype. The rearrangement joins TRBV7-8 to TRBJ1-2, with D possibly TRBD1 on 6 matching bases. Germline CDR1 reads SGHVS; CDR2 reads FQNEAQ. This CDR3 has 14 amino acids. The ends were cut back, 1 base at V and 4 bases at J, with 10 bases in the middle. CDR3 coding DNA: TGTGCCAGCAGCTTAGTAAGGGGGTTCTATGGCTACACCTTC. This codes for CASSLVRGFYGYTF.

The chain uses TRBV5-1 and TRBJ2-7; TRBD2 matches at 10 bases. CDR1 SGHRS and CDR2 YFSETQ come from the germline V gene. The V segment lost 5 bases and the J segment 6 bases; nucleotides outside the gene matches: 8. CDR3 length: 14 residues. In DNA, the CDR3 is TGCGCCAGCAGACGGAGCGGGGGGGAGGGCGAGCAGTACTTC. Translation: CASRRSGGEGEQYF.

This clonotype has only a few counts. The V call is TRBV7-2, the J call TRBJ2-7; D is ambiguous. From germline, CDR1 is SGHTA and CDR2 FQGNSA. V lost 2 bases and J lost 2, with 7 bases in between. The CDR3 length is 13 residues. The CDR3 loop reads CASSLTPTYEQYF. CDR3 coding DNA: TGTGCCAGCAGCTTAACGCCTACCTACGAGCAGTACTTC.

The chain recombines TRBV5-5 with TRBJ1-5; possible D gene TRBD1, 5 bases. The CDR3 runs to 16 residues. V was cut by 1 base and J by 7 bases, with 18 bases left in between. The V gene's germline CDR1 is SGHKS and CDR2 YYEKEE (reference sequence). The CDR3, as DNA: TGTGCCAGCAGCTTGAGGGTGGCAGGGAAGGGCCAGCCCCAGCATTTT. Its protein is CASSLRVAGKGQPQHF.

The chain uses TRBV2 and TRBJ1-5; possibly TRBD1 for D (5 bases). There are 14 residues in the CDR3. Germline values: CDR1 SNHLY, CDR2 FYNNEI. Trimming took 6 bases from V and 0 from J, leaving 9 bases between them. This CDR3 reads CASSTGTSNQPQHF. The CDR3 nucleotides read TGTGCCAGCAGCACGGGGACTAGCAATCAGCCCCAGCATTTT.

This clonotype has at least ten counts. The J gene is TRBJ2-5, the V gene TRBV6-1; D might be TRBD1 (6 bases). Germline CDR1 and CDR2: MNHNS and SASEGT. Trimming pared 8 bases from V and 6 bases from J, leaving 16 bases between. The length of the CDR3 is 13 residues. The CDR3 DNA reads TGTGCCAGCGCTCGCCGGGACACCAAGACCCAGTACTTC. Residues: CASARRDTKTQYF.

In its sample, this clonotype was seen once. The rearrangement links TRBV25-1 to TRBJ2-7, with 16 bases that match TRBD2. The V gene end was trimmed by 4 bases and the J gene end by 4 bases; junction bases not matched to a gene: 10. Germline V lookup: CDR1 MGHDK, CDR2 SYGVNS. The CDR3 runs 18 residues. The chain's CDR3 is CASSAPGLAGGNSYEQYF. The CDR3 DNA is TGTGCCAGCAGTGCCCCGGGACTAGCGGGGGGGAATTCATACGAGCAGTACTTC.

This clonotype was seen only once. J is TRBJ2-5 and V is TRBV24-1; the D gene is possibly TRBD1 (6 bases). The CDR3 is made up of 16 amino acids. Trimming cost V 2 bases and J 4 bases, with 16 bases left between them. The germline V gene has CDR1 KGHDR and CDR2 SFDVKD. The CDR3 spells CATSDSLSKGVETQYF. As DNA, the CDR3 is TGTGCCACCAGTGATTCTCTCAGCAAGGGGGTAGAGACCCAGTACTTC.

This clonotype appeared once. The chain recombines TRBV29-1 with TRBJ1-1; a possible D gene is TRBD1 (6 bases). V lost 4 bases and J lost 6, with 12 bases in between. The CDR3 consists of 12 residues. The germline gives CDR1 SQVTM, CDR2 ANQGSEA. The DNA of the CDR3 is TGCAGCGTTGGGGGGGCCCCCTCTGAAGCTTTCTTT. Translating gives CSVGGAPSEAFF.